The following is a TCR beta chain sequence with its context. Its antigen is currently unknown. The data originate from a study of CD8+CD57+ T cells in acquired aplastic anemia. General observations from the study: Researchers reported that CD8+ Simpson's diversity was not significantly different in patients versus controls.

For CDR3 and TCR beta VDJ profiling, genomic DNA was the template used. TCRdb re-derived calls from the reads in MiXCR, one entry per CDR3 protein. This table has approximately 180,000 distinct CDR3 sequences, roughly half appearing once. Patients sequenced had flow cytometry evidence of CD8+CD57+ cell expansion. This receptor was obtained from a human donor with aplastic anemia. Material for sequencing was sorted CD4+, CD8+, or CD8+CD57+ T cells (not recorded which) from PBMCs.

CDR3 DNA: TGTGCCAGCAGCCGTTTGACAGGGGGCGGCTACACCTTC. Protein sequence: CASSRLTGGGYTF. J is TRBJ1-2 and V is TRBV3-1; 10 nucleotides line up with TRBD1. This CDR3 contains 13 residues. In germline, CDR1 is LGHDT, CDR2 YNNKEL (reference sequence). J was trimmed by 8 bases and V by 4 bases; bases with no gene match: 4. The variable domain in full, with the rest retrieved from reference TRBV3-1 and TRBJ1-2, is DTAVSQTPKYLVTQMGNDKSIKCEQNLGHDTMYWYKQDSKKFLKIMFSYNNKELIINETVPNRFSPKSPDKAHLNLHINSLELGDSAVYFCASSRLTGGGYTFGSGTRLTVV.